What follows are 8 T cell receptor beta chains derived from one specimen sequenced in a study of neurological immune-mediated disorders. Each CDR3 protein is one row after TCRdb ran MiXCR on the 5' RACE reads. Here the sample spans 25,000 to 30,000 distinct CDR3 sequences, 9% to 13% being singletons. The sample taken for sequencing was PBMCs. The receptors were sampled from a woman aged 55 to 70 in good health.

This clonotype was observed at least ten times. Here the CDR3 reads CASSPAMSGDPNTQYF. The CDR3 DNA is TGCGCCAGCAGCCCGGCCATGAGCGGGGATCCGAATACGCAGTATTTT. This chain uses TRBV5-1 with TRBJ2-3, with 7 bases matching TRBD2. The CDR3 is 16 residues long. CDR1 and CDR2 from the germline V gene are SGHRS and YFSETQ. The trim removed 4 bases at V and 7 bases at J, leaving 15 bases unmatched.

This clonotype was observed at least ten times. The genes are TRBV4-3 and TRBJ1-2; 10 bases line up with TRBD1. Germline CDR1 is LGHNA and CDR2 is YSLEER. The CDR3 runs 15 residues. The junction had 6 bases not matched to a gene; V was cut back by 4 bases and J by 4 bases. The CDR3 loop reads CASSPQTGGGYGYTF. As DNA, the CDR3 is TGCGCCAGCAGCCCGCAGACAGGGGGCGGCTATGGCTACACCTTC.

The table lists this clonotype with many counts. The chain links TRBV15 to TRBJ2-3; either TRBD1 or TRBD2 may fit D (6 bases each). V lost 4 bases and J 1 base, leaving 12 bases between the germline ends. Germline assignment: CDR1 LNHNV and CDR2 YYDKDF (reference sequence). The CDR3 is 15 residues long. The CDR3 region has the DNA TGTGCCACCAGCAATAGGGGGGAGCGCACAGATACGCAGTATTTT. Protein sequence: CATSNRGERTDTQYF. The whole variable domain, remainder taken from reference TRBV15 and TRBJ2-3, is DAMVIQNPRYQVTQFGKPVTLSCSQTLNHNVMYWYQQKSSQAPKLLFHYYDKDFNNEADTPDNFQSRRPNTSFCFLDIRSPGLGDTAMYLCATSNRGERTDTQYFGPGTRLTVL.

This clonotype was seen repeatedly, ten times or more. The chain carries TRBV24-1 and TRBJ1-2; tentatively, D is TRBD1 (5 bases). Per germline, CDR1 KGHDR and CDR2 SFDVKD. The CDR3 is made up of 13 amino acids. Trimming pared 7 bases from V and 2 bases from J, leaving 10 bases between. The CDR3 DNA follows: TGTGCCACCAGCGGGACGGACAACTATGGCTACACCTTC. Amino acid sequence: CATSGTDNYGYTF.

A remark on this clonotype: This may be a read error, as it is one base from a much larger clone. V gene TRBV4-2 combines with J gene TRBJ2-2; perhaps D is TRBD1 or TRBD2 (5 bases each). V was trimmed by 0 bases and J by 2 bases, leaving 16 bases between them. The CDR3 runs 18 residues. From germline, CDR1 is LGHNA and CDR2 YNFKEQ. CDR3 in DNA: TGTGCCAGCAGCCAAGATTGGAGCGAGGGGCCCAACACCGGGGAGCTGTTTTTT. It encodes CASSQDWSEGPNTGELFF.

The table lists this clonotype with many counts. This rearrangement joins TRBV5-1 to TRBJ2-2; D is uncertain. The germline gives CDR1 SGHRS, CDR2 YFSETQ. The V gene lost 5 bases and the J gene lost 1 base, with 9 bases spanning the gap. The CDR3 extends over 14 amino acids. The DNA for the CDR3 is TGCGCCAGCAGAAATGCCCAGAACACCGGGGAGCTGTTTTTT. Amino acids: CASRNAQNTGELFF.

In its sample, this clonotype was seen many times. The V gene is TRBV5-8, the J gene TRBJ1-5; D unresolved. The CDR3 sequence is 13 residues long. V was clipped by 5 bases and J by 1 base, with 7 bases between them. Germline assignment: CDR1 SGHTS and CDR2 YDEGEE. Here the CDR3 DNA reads TGTGCCAGCAGTAGACCGAGCAATCAGCCCCAGCATTTT. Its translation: CASSRPSNQPQHF.

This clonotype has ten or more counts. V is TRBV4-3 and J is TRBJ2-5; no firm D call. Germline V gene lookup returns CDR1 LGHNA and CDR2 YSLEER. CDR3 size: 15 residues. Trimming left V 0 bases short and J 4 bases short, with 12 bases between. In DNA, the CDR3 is TGCGCCAGCAGCCAAGATGAGAGTTTGGGAGAGACCCAGTACTTC. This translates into CASSQDESLGETQYF.